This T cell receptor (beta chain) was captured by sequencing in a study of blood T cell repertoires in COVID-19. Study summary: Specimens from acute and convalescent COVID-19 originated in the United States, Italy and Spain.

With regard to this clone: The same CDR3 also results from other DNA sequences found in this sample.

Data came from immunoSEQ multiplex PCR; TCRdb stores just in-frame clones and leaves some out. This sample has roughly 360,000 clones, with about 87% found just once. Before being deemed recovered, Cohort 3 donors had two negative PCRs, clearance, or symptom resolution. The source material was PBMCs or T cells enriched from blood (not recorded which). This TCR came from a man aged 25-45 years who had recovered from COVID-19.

Here the CDR3 DNA reads TGTGCCAGTAGTGAGCAGGGCAATCAGCCCCAGCATTTT. Protein product: CASSEQGNQPQHF. The rearrangement uses TRBV19 and TRBJ1-5; D is uncertain. Trimming removed 5 bases from V and 2 bases from J, with 7 bases in between. Germline assignment: CDR1 LNHDA and CDR2 SQIVND (reference sequence). The CDR3 covers 13 residues.